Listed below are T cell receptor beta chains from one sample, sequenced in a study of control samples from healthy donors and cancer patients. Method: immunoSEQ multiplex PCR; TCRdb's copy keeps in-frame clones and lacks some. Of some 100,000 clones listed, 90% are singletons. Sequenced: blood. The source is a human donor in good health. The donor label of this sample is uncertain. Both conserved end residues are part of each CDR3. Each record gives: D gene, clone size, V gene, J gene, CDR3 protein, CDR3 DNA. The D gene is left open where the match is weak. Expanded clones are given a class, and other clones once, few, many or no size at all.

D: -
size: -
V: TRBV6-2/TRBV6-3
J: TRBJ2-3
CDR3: CASSYRASSLSTDTQYF
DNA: TGTGCCAGCAGTTACAGGGCTAGCAGCCTTAGCACAGATACGCAGTATTTT

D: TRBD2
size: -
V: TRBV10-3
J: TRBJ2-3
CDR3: CAISGTSDTDTQYF
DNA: TGTGCCATCAGTGGGACTAGCGACACAGATACGCAGTATTTT

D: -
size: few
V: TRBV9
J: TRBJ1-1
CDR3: CASSVTSGRTSEAFF
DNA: TGTGCCAGCAGCGTAACAAGCGGCCGAACAAGTGAAGCTTTCTTT

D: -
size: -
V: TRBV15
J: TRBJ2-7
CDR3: CATAGMSAAYEQYF
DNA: TGTGCCACCGCGGGAATGAGCGCCGCCTACGAGCAGTACTTC

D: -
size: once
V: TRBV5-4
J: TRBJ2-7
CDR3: CASSPGGGLTPNEQYF
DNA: TGTGCCAGCAGCCCTGGAGGGGGCCTAACACCCAACGAGCAGTACTTC

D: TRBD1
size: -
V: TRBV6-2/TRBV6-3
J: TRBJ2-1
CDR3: CASSYSNVWTGGTPKYNEQFF
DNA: TGTGCCAGCAGTTACTCGAATGTGTGGACAGGGGGCACCCCTAAATACAATGAGCAGTTCTTC

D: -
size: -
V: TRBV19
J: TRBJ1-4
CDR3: CASSMGTGLSEKLFF
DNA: TGTGCCAGTAGTATGGGTACAGGATTGAGTGAAAAACTGTTTTTT

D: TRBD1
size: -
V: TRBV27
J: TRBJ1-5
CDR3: CASSLRGLDQPQHF
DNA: TGTGCCAGCAGTTTGAGGGGGCTAGATCAGCCCCAGCATTTT

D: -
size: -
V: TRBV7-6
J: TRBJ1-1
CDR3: CASSPTRHLNTEAFF
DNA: TGTGCCAGCAGCCCTACCCGACACTTGAACACTGAAGCTTTCTTT

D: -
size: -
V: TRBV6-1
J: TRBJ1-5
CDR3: CASSDVSRGQPQHF
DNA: TGTGCCAGCAGTGACGTGTCAAGGGGGCAGCCCCAGCATTTT

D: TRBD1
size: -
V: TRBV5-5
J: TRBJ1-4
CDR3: CASSLATDGQGSNEKLFF
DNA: TGTGCCAGCAGCTTGGCCACAGACGGACAGGGGAGTAATGAAAAACTGTTTTTT

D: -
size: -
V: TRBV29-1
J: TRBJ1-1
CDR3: CSVEWASGGTEAFF
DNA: TGCAGCGTTGAATGGGCCTCGGGGGGCACTGAAGCTTTCTTT

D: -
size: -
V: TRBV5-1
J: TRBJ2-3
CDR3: CASSSSGRDTDTQYF
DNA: TGCGCCAGCAGCTCATCCGGGAGAGACACAGATACGCAGTATTTT

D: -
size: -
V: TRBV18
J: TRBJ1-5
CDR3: CASSPWQYSNQPQHF
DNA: TGTGCCAGCTCACCGTGGCAGTATAGCAATCAGCCCCAGCATTTT

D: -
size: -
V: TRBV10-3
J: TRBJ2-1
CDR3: CAIRQGDYNEQFF
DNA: TGTGCCATCCGGCAGGGCGACTACAATGAGCAGTTCTTC

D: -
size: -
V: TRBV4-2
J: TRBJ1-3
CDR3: CASSQARQSSGNTIYF
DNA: TGTGCCAGCAGCCAAGCACGACAGTCCTCTGGAAACACCATATATTTT

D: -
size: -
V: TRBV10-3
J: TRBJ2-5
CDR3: CAIRDGEETQYF
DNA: TGTGCCATCAGGGACGGAGAAGAGACCCAGTACTTC